Shown below are 20 T cell receptor beta chains from a single sample sequenced in a study of metastatic and nonmetastatic thyroid tumors. TCRdb reanalyzed the PCR reads via MiXCR. The table records 10,000 to 15,000 clones, under 30% of them present only once. Thyroid surgery was performed in patients who had received no treatment beforehand. Sequences were obtained from tumor tissue. The receptors stem from a female donor with papillary thyroid cancer or a benign thyroid nodule (not recorded which). Some clones in this sample may be carry-over from other donors' samples.

The gene calls are TRBV6-1 and TRBJ2-7; 10 positions agree with TRBD2. CDR1 is MNHNS, CDR2 SASEGT, per germline. J was trimmed by 2 bases and V by 5 bases; bases with no gene match: 3. The CDR3 contains 14 residues. CDR3 amino acids: CASSKREGPYEQYF. The CDR3 region has the DNA TGTGCCAGCAGTAAGCGGGAGGGCCCCTACGAGCAGTACTTC.

This clone was counted between two and nine times. This chain uses TRBV6-1 with TRBJ1-2, with unresolved D. Germline values: CDR1 MNHNS, CDR2 SASEGT. This CDR3 is 13 amino acids long. With 7 bases removed from V and 6 bases from J, the gap between germline ends came to 15 bases. The CDR3 region has the DNA TGTGCCAGCAACCCCGGGCGTTGGGATGGCTACACCTTC. This encodes CASNPGRWDGYTF.

This clone is labeled medium-sized. This chain links TRBV6-1 with TRBJ1-2; no clear D. V lost 5 bases to trimming and J lost 1 base, with 17 bases between them. Germline V gene data show CDR1 as MNHNS and CDR2 as SASEGT. This CDR3 has 16 amino acids. CDR3 bases: TGTGCCAGCAGTCCTTCTAGTGGTAGTCATAACTATGGCTACACCTTC. Protein sequence: CASSPSSGSHNYGYTF.

The gene calls are TRBV20-1 and TRBJ2-7; D remains ambiguous. Trimming stripped 4 bases from V and 2 bases from J, with 24 bases between. The V gene's germline CDR1 is DFQATT and CDR2 SNEGSKA (reference sequence). The length of the CDR3 is 17 residues. CDR3 residues: CSATSAWLVWTAYEQYF. In DNA form, the CDR3 reads TGCAGTGCTACTTCTGCCTGGCTAGTGTGGACCGCCTACGAGCAGTACTTC.

The rearrangement uses TRBV6-5 and TRBJ2-7; the match to TRBD1 covers 8 bases. V shed 2 bases, J shed 5 bases, and the junction held 5 bases outside the gene matches. There are 14 residues in the CDR3. Germline V gene data show CDR1 as MNHEY and CDR2 as SVGAGI. Here the CDR3 reads CASSYRGTGDEQYF. DNA of the CDR3: TGTGCCAGCAGTTACAGGGGGACAGGCGACGAGCAGTACTTC.

To note about this clone: This may come from a read error, since a much larger clone is one base off. The rearrangement links TRBV20-1 to TRBJ2-4; TRBD2 is a possible D gene (6 bases). The germline CDR1 and CDR2 sequences are DFQATT and SNEGSKA (reference sequence). The length of the CDR3 is 16 residues. V lost 3 bases and J 2 bases, leaving 17 bases between the germline ends. The CDR3 DNA sequence: TGCAGTGCTAGCTACTGGAGGGAAGGCCCCAAAAACATTCAGTACTTC. Translated: CSASYWREGPKNIQYF.

The chain recombines TRBV6-1 with TRBJ2-3, with D possibly being TRBD1 or TRBD2 (7 bases each). Germline V gives CDR1 MNHNS, CDR2 SASEGT. Trimming cost V 10 bases and J 0 bases, with 11 bases left between them. The CDR3 is made up of 13 amino acids. CDR3 sequence (DNA): TGTGCCATCAGGGGGGGTAGCACAGATACGCAGTATTTT. Its protein is CAIRGGSTDTQYF.

About this clone: The germline gene is not matched at one end of the junction; a read error may be the cause. The chain couples TRBV27 to TRBJ2-2, with D uncertain. Germline loops: CDR1 MNHEY, CDR2 SMNVEV (reference sequence). CDR3 length: 13 amino acids. CDR3 loop: CASIFQATVELFF. CDR3 nucleotides: TGTGCCAGCATTTTCCAGGCCACCGTGGAGCTGTTTTTT.

In its sample, this clone is medium-sized. This chain uses TRBV28 with TRBJ2-7; D perhaps matches TRBD2 (7 bases). Germline V CDR1 and CDR2: MDHEN, SYDVKM. The CDR3 runs to 15 residues. Trimming left V 6 bases short and J 2 bases short, with 17 bases between. The CDR3 coding sequence is TGTGCCAGCAGGGGGGGGGGCTATCCTACCTACGAGCAGTACTTC. It encodes CASRGGGYPTYEQYF.

This clone was counted at least ten times. CDR3 bases: TGCAGTGCGCGGGGACAGGGTGGAAGAGAGACCCAGTACTTC. Translation: CSARGQGGRETQYF. This chain links TRBV20-1 with TRBJ2-5; 9 bases line up with TRBD1. Germline V lookup: CDR1 DFQATT, CDR2 SNEGSKA (reference sequence). The length of the CDR3 is 14 residues. V lost 6 bases and J lost 4; bases outside the gene matches: 9.

This clone was detected only a few times. The J gene is TRBJ1-1, the V gene TRBV6-1, with 7 bases aligning to TRBD1. Germline-derived CDR1 and CDR2 are MNHNS and SASEGT. The CDR3 has 14 residues. V lost 7 bases to trimming and J lost 5 bases; unmatched junction nucleotides: 10. CDR3 protein: CASTITGAGTEAFF. The DNA of the CDR3 is TGTGCCAGCACCATTACAGGGGCAGGGACTGAAGCTTTCTTT.

This rearrangement joins TRBV6-1 to TRBJ2-3, with no clear D. The CDR3 has 12 residues. V was pared by 8 bases and J by 0 bases, with 6 bases between. Per the germline V gene, CDR1 is MNHNS and CDR2 is SASEGT. CDR3 in DNA: TGTGCCAGCTATAAGAGCACAGATACGCAGTATTTT. Translation: CASYKSTDTQYF.

This clone was seen at least ten times. The chain couples TRBV27 to TRBJ1-6, with no clear D. The ends were cut back, 3 bases at V and 0 bases at J, with 9 bases in the middle. Germline V gene data show CDR1 as MNHEY and CDR2 as SMNVEV (reference sequence). This CDR3 is built from 16 residues. The DNA of the CDR3 is TGTGCCAGCAGTTTCATGGAGGGCTCCTATAATTCACCCCTCCACTTT. This codes for CASSFMEGSYNSPLHF.

This clone is classed as medium-sized. Here the CDR3 reads CARRGGIHEQYF. CDR3 nucleotides: TGTGCCAGACGAGGGGGCATCCACGAGCAGTACTTC. The chain uses TRBV27 and TRBJ2-7; TRBD1 matches 7 bases. After removal of 9 bases from V and 5 bases from J, the junction contained 7 bases not matched to a gene. The CDR3 is 12 amino acids. Germline CDR1 MNHEY, CDR2 SMNVEV (reference sequence).

In its sample, this clone was seen many times. The V call is TRBV7-3, the J call TRBJ1-1; D is unclear. The CDR3 contains 13 residues. Germline CDR1 reads SGHTA; CDR2 reads FQGTGA. V lost 4 bases, J lost 0 bases, and 6 bases lay in between. The CDR3 region is CASSSQVNTEAFF. For the CDR3, the DNA is TGTGCCAGCAGCTCTCAGGTGAACACTGAAGCTTTCTTT.

The J gene is TRBJ2-7, the V gene TRBV7-2; 7 bases match TRBD2. The CDR3 runs 15 residues. From germline, CDR1 is SGHTA and CDR2 FQGNSA. The V gene end was trimmed by 1 base and the J gene end by 9 bases; junction bases not matched to a gene: 12. The CDR3 loop reads CASSLGGTIGIVQYF. The CDR3 DNA is TGTGCCAGCAGCTTAGGAGGGACTATCGGGATTGTGCAGTACTTC.

This clone was detected only once. The rearrangement links TRBV4-3 to TRBJ2-2; the D gene is possibly TRBD1 (5 bases). Germline CDR1 is LGHNA and CDR2 is YSLEER. The V and J ends lost 3 bases and 7 bases respectively, with 18 bases between them. The CDR3 loop spans 16 amino acids. The CDR3 nucleotides read TGCGCCAGCAGCCAGGGCCTTAATGGGCAGGGCGGGGAGCTGTTTTTT. Amino acid sequence: CASSQGLNGQGGELFF.

This chain connects TRBV11-2 to TRBJ2-1; 7 nucleotides match TRBD2. Germline lookup yields CDR1 SGHAT and CDR2 FQNNGV. This CDR3 is built from 15 residues. J was trimmed by 1 base and V by 4 bases; bases with no gene match: 4. This chain's CDR3 is CASSSLAVSYNEQFF. DNA for the CDR3: TGTGCCAGCAGCTCGCTAGCGGTATCCTACAATGAGCAGTTCTTC.

This sequence joins TRBV27 and TRBJ2-7; the match to TRBD1 covers 7 bases. Losses at the gene ends were 2 bases for V and 5 bases for J; bases not matched to a gene: 12. Germline CDR1 is MNHEY and CDR2 is SMNVEV (reference sequence). This CDR3 has 16 residues. CDR3 sequence (DNA): TGTGCCAGCAGTTTAGGCACTACAGGGGACGTGAACGAGCAGTACTTC. Amino acids: CASSLGTTGDVNEQYF.

The rearrangement uses TRBV20-1 and TRBJ1-4, with a possible D match to TRBD1 (5 bases). The germline V gene encodes CDR1 DFQATT and CDR2 SNEGSKA (reference sequence). The V end lost 0 bases, the J end lost 7 bases, and 21 bases lay between the germline ends. The CDR3 runs to 17 residues. For the CDR3, the DNA is TGCAGTGCTAGAGATAGGGGCAGTCCCCTACTAGGTGAAAAACTGTTTTTT. This encodes CSARDRGSPLLGEKLFF.